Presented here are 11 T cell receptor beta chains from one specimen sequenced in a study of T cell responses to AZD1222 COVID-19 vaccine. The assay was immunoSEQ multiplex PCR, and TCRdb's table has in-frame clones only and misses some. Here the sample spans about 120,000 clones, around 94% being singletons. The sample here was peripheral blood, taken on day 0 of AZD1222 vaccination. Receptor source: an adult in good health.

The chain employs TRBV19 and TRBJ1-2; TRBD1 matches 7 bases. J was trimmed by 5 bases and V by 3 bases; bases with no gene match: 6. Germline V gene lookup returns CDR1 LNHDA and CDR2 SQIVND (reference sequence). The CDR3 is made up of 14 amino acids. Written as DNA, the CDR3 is TGTGCCAGTAGTATTAGACAGGGAGGTTATGGCTACACCTTC. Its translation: CASSIRQGGYGYTF.

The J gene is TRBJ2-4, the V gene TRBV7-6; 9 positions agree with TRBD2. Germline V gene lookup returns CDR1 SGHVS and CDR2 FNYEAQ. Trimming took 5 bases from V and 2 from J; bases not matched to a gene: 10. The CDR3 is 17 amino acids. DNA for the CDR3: TGTGCCAGCAGCGAAGGCCTAGCGGGGTTGACCAAAAACATTCAGTACTTC. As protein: CASSEGLAGLTKNIQYF.

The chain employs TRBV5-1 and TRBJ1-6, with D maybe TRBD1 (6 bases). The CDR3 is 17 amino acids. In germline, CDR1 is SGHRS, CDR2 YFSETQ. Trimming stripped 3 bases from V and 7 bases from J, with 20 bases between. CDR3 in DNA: TGCGCCAGCAGCTCCCGGCCGGGGGACACGGGGAATTCACCCCTCCACTTT. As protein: CASSSRPGDTGNSPLHF.

The CDR3 spells CASSISGVPNTEAFF. DNA for the CDR3: TGTGCCAGTAGTATTTCGGGGGTACCGAACACTGAAGCTTTCTTT. The rearrangement links TRBV19 to TRBJ1-1, with a weak D call TRBD1 (5 bases). The CDR3 contains 15 residues. V was pared by 3 bases and J by 1 base, with 12 bases between. Per the germline V gene, CDR1 is LNHDA and CDR2 is SQIVND (reference sequence). Filled out from reference TRBV19 and TRBJ1-1, the complete variable domain reads DGGITQSPKYLFRKEGQNVTLSCEQNLNHDAMYWYRQDPGQGLRLIYYSQIVNDFQKGDIAEGYSVSREKKESFPLTVTSAQKNPTAFYLCASSISGVPNTEAFFGQGTRLTVV.

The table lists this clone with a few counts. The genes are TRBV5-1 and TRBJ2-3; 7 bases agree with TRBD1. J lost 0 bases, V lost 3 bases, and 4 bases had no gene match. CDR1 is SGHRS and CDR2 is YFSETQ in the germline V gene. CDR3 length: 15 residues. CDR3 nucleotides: TGCGCCAGCAGCTGGGGGACAGTCAGCACAGATACGCAGTATTTT. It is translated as CASSWGTVSTDTQYF.

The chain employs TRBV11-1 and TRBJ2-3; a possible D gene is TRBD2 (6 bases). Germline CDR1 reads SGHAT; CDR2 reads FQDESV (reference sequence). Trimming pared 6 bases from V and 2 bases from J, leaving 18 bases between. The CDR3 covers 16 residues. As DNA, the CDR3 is TGTGCCAGCAGACCACCGGGACTTTCGAACACAGATACGCAGTATTTT. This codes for CASRPPGLSNTDTQYF.

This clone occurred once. CDR3 sequence reads: CASSPVAYGNTIYF. The CDR3 region has the DNA TGTGCCAGCAGCCCCGTCGCGTATGGAAACACCATATATTTT. J is TRBJ1-3 and V is TRBV3-1 (or the pseudogene TRBV3-2); D remains ambiguous. V lost 4 bases to trimming and J lost 3 bases, with 10 bases between them. The CDR3 is 14 amino acids. CDR1 LGHDT and CDR2 YNNKEL come from the germline V gene (reference sequence).

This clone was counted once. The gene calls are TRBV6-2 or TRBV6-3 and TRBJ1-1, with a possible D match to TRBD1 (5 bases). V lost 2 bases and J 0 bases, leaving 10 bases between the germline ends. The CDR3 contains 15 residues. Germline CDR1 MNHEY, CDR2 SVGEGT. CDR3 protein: CASSYGGGVNTEAFF. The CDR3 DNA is TGTGCCAGCAGTTACGGAGGAGGGGTGAACACTGAAGCTTTCTTT.

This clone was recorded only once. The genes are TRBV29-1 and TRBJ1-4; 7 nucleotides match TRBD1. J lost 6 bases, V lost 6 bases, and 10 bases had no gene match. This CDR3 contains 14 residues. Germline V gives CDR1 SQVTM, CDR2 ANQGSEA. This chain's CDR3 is CSVPGGGGDEKLFF. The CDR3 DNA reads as TGCAGCGTCCCAGGGGGAGGGGGGGATGAAAAACTGTTTTTT.

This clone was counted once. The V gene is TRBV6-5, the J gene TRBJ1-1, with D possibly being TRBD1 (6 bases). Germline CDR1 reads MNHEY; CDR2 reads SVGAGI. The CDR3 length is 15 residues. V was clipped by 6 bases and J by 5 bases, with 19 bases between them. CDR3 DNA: TGTGCCAGCAGCCGGCGAGGGGGGGCGAGGACTGAAGCTTTCTTT. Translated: CASSRRGGARTEAFF.

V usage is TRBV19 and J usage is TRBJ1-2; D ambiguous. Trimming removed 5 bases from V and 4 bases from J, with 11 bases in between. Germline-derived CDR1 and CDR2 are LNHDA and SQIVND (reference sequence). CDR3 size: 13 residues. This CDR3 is CASSPRVFYGYTF. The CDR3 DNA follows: TGTGCCAGTAGTCCTCGAGTTTTCTATGGCTACACCTTC.